Listed below are T cell receptor beta chains from one sample, sequenced in a study of molecular identifiers for immune sequencing clone quantification. TCRdb redid the calling of the PCR reads with MiXCR, one entry per CDR3 protein. The sample records about 300,000 distinct CDR3 sequences, about a fifth being singletons. Sequenced: naive CD8+ T cells from blood, with Jurkat cell RNA spiked in. These receptor sequences come from a human donor in good health. Some libraries in this study had Jurkat cell RNA spiked in. CDR3s include the opening cysteine and the closing phenylalanine or tryptophan. A D gene is named only where the DNA matches it firmly. Clone size is stated in some rows and not others, as once, few, many or a class when expanded.

>TRBJ1-5|NA|many|TRBV19
CASSNMGAYNQPQHF
TGTGCCAGTAGTAATATGGGGGCTTATAATCAGCCCCAGCATTTT
>TRBJ2-1|NA|few|TRBV7-3
CASSSQNNSGISYNEQFF
TGTGCCAGCAGCTCGCAAAACAATTCCGGGATCTCCTACAATGAGCAGTTCTTC
>TRBJ2-7|NA|many|TRBV6-2/TRBV6-3
CASSDPDYEQYF
TGTGCCAGCAGTGACCCGGACTACGAGCAGTACTTC
>TRBJ2-7|NA|few|TRBV13
CASSPIASPYEQYF
TGTGCCAGCAGCCCAATTGCTTCTCCCTACGAGCAGTACTTC
>TRBJ2-5|TRBD2|few|TRBV11-2
CASSTPTGSGGGPRETQYF
TGTGCCAGCAGCACGCCGACAGGGAGCGGGGGGGGGCCCCGAGAGACCCAGTACTTC
>TRBJ1-4|NA|many|TRBV7-9
CASSQTEEGTNEKLFF
TGTGCCAGCAGCCAGACAGAAGAGGGAACTAATGAAAAACTGTTTTTT
>TRBJ2-7|NA|many|TRBV12-3/TRBV12-4
CASSPSWGAREQYF
TGTGCCAGCAGTCCTTCCTGGGGGGCGCGCGAGCAGTACTTC
>TRBJ1-5|NA|few|TRBV3-1
CASSNRADNQPQHF
TGTGCCAGCAGCAACCGGGCCGACAATCAGCCCCAGCATTTT
>TRBJ2-2|TRBD2|many|TRBV19
CASSIGSGLTGELFF
TGTGCCAGTAGTATAGGTAGCGGGCTCACCGGGGAGCTGTTTTTT
>TRBJ2-3|NA|many|TRBV20-1
CSARDLGAFGTDTQYF
TGCAGTGCTAGAGATTTGGGGGCGTTCGGCACAGATACGCAGTATTTT
>TRBJ2-7|NA|many|TRBV7-6
CASSTPTGTPYEQYF
TGTGCCAGCAGCACACCCACGGGGACCCCCTACGAGCAGTACTTC
>TRBJ1-1|NA|many|TRBV7-9
CASSPGPPEAFF
TGTGCCAGCAGCCCGGGACCACCGGAAGCTTTCTTT
>TRBJ2-7|NA|many|TRBV2
CASSGGVSYEQYF
TGTGCCAGCAGTGGGGGCGTGTCCTACGAGCAGTACTTC
>TRBJ2-6|NA|many|TRBV28
CASSLRTVAFSGANVLTF
TGTGCCAGCAGTTTGAGGACAGTGGCTTTCTCTGGGGCCAACGTCCTGACTTTC
>TRBJ2-7|NA|many|TRBV6-2/TRBV6-3
CASRNKARNYEQYF
TGTGCCAGCAGGAACAAGGCCCGAAACTACGAGCAGTACTTC
>TRBJ1-5|TRBD1|few|TRBV20-1
CSANDGGQGVQPQHF
TGCAGTGCGAACGATGGTGGACAGGGGGTTCAGCCCCAGCATTTT
>TRBJ2-7|NA|many|TRBV20-1
CSARLEGHEQYF
TGCAGTGCCCGCCTGGAGGGCCACGAGCAGTACTTC
>TRBJ1-1|NA|many|TRBV3-1
CASSQVGSGTAAFF
TGTGCCAGCAGCCAAGTAGGTTCAGGTACTGCAGCTTTCTTT
>TRBJ1-1|NA|many|TRBV19
CASSIMGVRNTEAFF
TGTGCCAGTAGTATAATGGGGGTTCGGAACACTGAAGCTTTCTTT
>TRBJ2-3|TRBD2|many|TRBV20-1
CSARDGGAGESSDTQYF
TGCAGTGCTAGGGATGGGGGAGCGGGAGAGTCTTCAGATACGCAGTATTTT
>TRBJ2-7|NA|NA|TRBV6-2/TRBV6-3
CASVSRALHEQYF
TGTGCCAGCGTTTCCCGGGCTCTCCACGAGCAGTACTTC
>TRBJ2-7|NA|many|TRBV29-1
CSVFYDKEVVYEQYF
TGCAGCGTTTTCTACGACAAAGAGGTTGTCTACGAGCAGTACTTC
>TRBJ1-1|NA|many|TRBV4-3
CASSQDVGEGTEAFF
TGCGCCAGCAGCCAAGATGTAGGGGAGGGCACTGAAGCTTTCTTT
>TRBJ1-4|TRBD1|many|TRBV6-5
CASRDTGVGKLFF
TGTGCCAGCAGGGACACAGGGGTCGGAAAACTGTTTTTT
>TRBJ1-5|NA|NA|TRBV20-1
CSARVRTDFQPQHF
TGCAGTGCTAGAGTTCGGACAGACTTTCAGCCCCAGCATTTT
>TRBJ2-1|NA|many|TRBV7-9
CASSLEDWGEPYNEQFF
TGTGCCAGCAGCTTAGAAGATTGGGGAGAGCCATACAATGAGCAGTTCTTC
>TRBJ1-4|TRBD1|many|TRBV13
CASSSGQGRGEKLFF
TGTGCCAGCAGCTCCGGACAGGGTAGGGGTGAAAAACTGTTTTTT
>TRBJ1-5|NA|many|TRBV27
CASSFPQRAVNQPQHF
TGTGCCAGCAGTTTTCCCCAGCGGGCCGTCAATCAGCCCCAGCATTTT
>TRBJ2-3|NA|NA|TRBV7-9
CASSPWGPRGTDTQYF
TGTGCCAGCAGTCCGTGGGGCCCAAGGGGCACAGATACGCAGTATTTT
>TRBJ1-1|NA|many|TRBV7-8
CASSLLAGDLWGTEAFF
TGTGCCAGCAGCTTACTAGCGGGGGACCTATGGGGCACTGAAGCTTTCTTT
>TRBJ2-7|NA|many|TRBV28
CASSFEIGWEQYF
TGTGCCAGCAGTTTCGAAATAGGTTGGGAGCAGTACTTC
>TRBJ2-7|NA|few|TRBV27
CASSLKAGNYEQYF
TGTGCCAGCAGTTTAAAAGCAGGGAACTACGAGCAGTACTTC
>TRBJ1-5|NA|few|TRBV27
CASSFLGDQPQHF
TGTGCCAGCAGTTTTTTAGGCGATCAGCCCCAGCATTTT
>TRBJ2-5|TRBD2|NA|TRBV19
CASSIAGGPGETQYF
TGTGCCAGTAGTATAGCGGGAGGGCCCGGGGAGACCCAGTACTTC
>TRBJ1-1|NA|few|TRBV19
CASSIRENTEAFF
TGTGCCAGTAGTATCAGGGAGAACACTGAAGCTTTCTTT
>TRBJ1-2|NA|many|TRBV14
CASSHRGQAGYGYTF
TGTGCCAGCAGTCATAGGGGACAAGCAGGCTATGGCTACACCTTC
>TRBJ1-1|NA|many|TRBV5-6
CASSLAGTTATEAFF
TGTGCCAGCAGCTTGGCCGGGACCACCGCCACTGAAGCTTTCTTT
>TRBJ1-5|NA|many|TRBV7-8
CASSSERRAPQHF
TGTGCCAGCAGCTCCGAGAGGAGGGCTCCCCAGCATTTT
>TRBJ1-5|NA|NA|TRBV7-6
CASSLTSEGNSNQPQHF
TGTGCCAGCAGCCTCACCTCCGAGGGGAATAGCAATCAGCCCCAGCATTTT
>TRBJ2-1|TRBD2|few|TRBV6-2/TRBV6-3
CASSYFASGGAYNEQFF
TGTGCCAGCAGTTATTTCGCTAGCGGGGGGGCATACAATGAGCAGTTCTTC
>TRBJ2-1|TRBD1|NA|TRBV7-8
CASKVIRDRGRDEQFF
TGTGCCAGCAAGGTGATCCGGGACAGGGGGCGCGATGAGCAGTTCTTC
>TRBJ2-5|NA|many|TRBV14
CASSQEPAAQYF
TGTGCCAGCAGCCAAGAACCGGCGGCCCAGTACTTC
>TRBJ2-1|NA|many|TRBV5-6
CASSLAGAPPYNEQFF
TGTGCCAGCAGCTTGGCCGGCGCCCCCCCCTACAATGAGCAGTTCTTC
>TRBJ2-2|NA|many|TRBV7-6
CASSYTGTNTGELFF
TGTGCCAGCAGCTACACCGGGACTAACACCGGGGAGCTGTTTTTT
>TRBJ1-5|TRBD1|many|TRBV18
CASSPTTGGNQPQHF
TGTGCCAGCTCACCAACGACAGGGGGCAATCAGCCCCAGCATTTT
>TRBJ1-4|NA|NA|TRBV7-9
CASSPPVATNEKLFF
TGTGCCAGCAGCCCCCCAGTTGCAACTAATGAAAAACTGTTTTTT
>TRBJ2-3|NA|NA|TRBV9
CASSGTGFDADTQYF
TGTGCCAGCAGCGGAACAGGGTTTGATGCAGATACGCAGTATTTT
>TRBJ1-1|TRBD1|many|TRBV4-3
CASSLGDSLNTEAFF
TGCGCCAGCAGCCTAGGGGACAGTTTGAACACTGAAGCTTTCTTT
>TRBJ1-1|NA|many|TRBV4-3
CASSQDKDWDTEAFF
TGCGCCAGCAGCCAAGATAAAGACTGGGACACTGAAGCTTTCTTT
>TRBJ2-3|NA|many|TRBV4-3
CASSQVGPTDTQYF
TGCGCCAGCAGCCAAGTGGGCCCAACAGATACGCAGTATTTT
>TRBJ1-1|NA|NA|TRBV27
CASSLAGGQFAAEAFF
TGTGCCAGCAGTTTAGCGGGGGGCCAGTTCGCCGCTGAAGCTTTCTTT
>TRBJ2-5|NA|few|TRBV29-1
CSVAWGRGALQETQYF
TGCAGCGTTGCGTGGGGTAGGGGGGCACTACAAGAGACCCAGTACTTC
>TRBJ1-5|NA|many|TRBV27
CASSFLGSNQPQHF
TGTGCCAGCAGTTTCCTGGGTAGCAATCAGCCCCAGCATTTT
>TRBJ2-3|TRBD2|many|TRBV5-1
CASSRVAGITDTQYF
TGCGCCAGCAGCAGGGTAGCGGGCATCACAGATACGCAGTATTTT
>TRBJ1-5|NA|NA|TRBV10-3
CAISDPGNQSQHF
TGTGCCATCAGTGACCCGGGTAATCAGTCCCAGCATTTT
>TRBJ2-2|TRBD2|few|TRBV24-1
CATSDFGTSGRTSGELFF
TGTGCCACCAGTGATTTCGGGACTAGCGGGAGGACGTCGGGGGAGCTGTTTTTT
>TRBJ1-3|NA|NA|TRBV12-3/TRBV12-4
CASSPTGSGNTIYF
TGTGCCAGCAGTCCAACAGGGTCGGGAAACACCATATATTTT
>TRBJ2-2|TRBD2|NA|TRBV20-1
CSARDIGLVGLAAGGLFF
TGCAGTGCTAGAGATATTGGACTGGTGGGACTAGCGGCCGGGGGGCTGTTTTTT
>TRBJ2-3|TRBD2|many|TRBV7-2
CASSVGLAGVITDTQYF
TGTGCCAGCAGCGTCGGACTAGCGGGGGTAATTACAGATACGCAGTATTTT